These 2 T cell receptor beta chains came from one sample sequenced in a study of blood T cell repertoires in COVID-19 (dated by TCRdb to about 2020). Libraries were prepared through the immunoSEQ multiplex PCR assay. In TCRdb, the immuneACCESS table is reduced to in-frame sequences with V and J assigned. These tables do not hold every clone; where another copy was compared, an unresolved V gene accounts for under half, and the others remain unexplained. The sample table contains about 150,000 clones; only one count was recorded for 70% to 90% of them. Together, the top ten hold less than 5.5% of the sample. Source material: peripheral blood. The receptors were gathered from a human donor in a cohort sampled during active COVID-19.

The genes are TRBV5-1 and TRBJ2-6, with TRBD2 matching 8 bases. The length of the CDR3 is 17 residues. The ends lost 0 bases at V and 0 bases at J; junction bases unmatched: 2. Germline V gene lookup returns CDR1 SGHRS and CDR2 YFSETQ. CDR3 region: CASSLAGGVSGANVLTF. CDR3 DNA sequence: TGCGCCAGCAGCTTGGCGGGAGGGGTCTCTGGGGCCAACGTCCTGACTTTC.

This clone appeared once. The rearrangement uses TRBV7-6 and TRBJ2-7; TRBD2 matches 7 bases. Trimming removed 0 bases from V and 9 bases from J; junction bases left unmatched: 2. Looked up from germline, CDR1 is SGHVS and CDR2 is FNYEAQ. This CDR3 has 12 amino acids. In nucleotides, the CDR3 is TGTGCCAGCAGCTTAGCCGGGGAGGGGCAGTACTTC. Translated: CASSLAGEGQYF.